This is a list of T cell receptor beta chains from one sample in a study of technical replicates of blood from a few donors. Clones were sequenced by immunoSEQ multiplex PCR, and TCRdb holds only the in-frame ones, with some missing. Of some 14,000 clones detected, roughly 80% appear once; the ten largest clones hold about 12%. The sample consisted of PBMCs. The receptors here all came from a human donor in good health. Each CDR3 is given with its conserved first and last residue. D genes are given only for firm matches. The listing skips clone size in some rows; elsewhere it reads once, few, many or a size class.

>TRBJ1-2|-|TRBV18|-
TGTGCCAGCTCATCTGACAGGTCCTATGGCTACACCTTC
CASSSDRSYGYTF
>TRBJ2-5|-|TRBV6-6|TRBD2
TGTGCCAGCAGTTACGCCGGGACTAGCAATCAAGAGACCCAGTACTTC
CASSYAGTSNQETQYF
>TRBJ1-1|-|TRBV11-2|TRBD1
TGTGCCAGCAGCTTTCGTATAAGGGACAGGAGCCCTGAAGCTTTCTTT
CASSFRIRDRSPEAFF
>TRBJ2-3|-|TRBV7-9|TRBD1
TGTGCCAGCAGCTTAGGACAGGGGGCAAGGGATACGCAGTATTTT
CASSLGQGARDTQYF
>TRBJ1-1|once|TRBV5-1|-
TGCGCCAGCAGCAGGAACGGAGACGGGAACACTGAAGCTTTCTTT
CASSRNGDGNTEAFF
>TRBJ2-3|-|TRBV5-1|TRBD2
TGCGCCAGCAGCTTGGCCGTTTTGACTAGCGGTAGCACAGATACGCAGTATTTT
CASSLAVLTSGSTDTQYF
>TRBJ2-7|-|TRBV5-1|-
TGCGCCAGCAGCTTGGGAGGGTTTAATCTCCACGAGCAGTACTTC
CASSLGGFNLHEQYF
>TRBJ1-4|-|TRBV19|-
TGTGCCACTGCTACAGGAGCCACCAATGAAAAACTGTTTTTT
CATATGATNEKLFF
>TRBJ1-5|-|TRBV10-3|-
TGTGCCATCAGGTTTTGGCCGGACAGAAATCAGCCCCAGCATTTT
CAIRFWPDRNQPQHF
>TRBJ2-1|-|TRBV2|TRBD2
TGTGCCAGCCTGGGACTAGCGGGAGGGAATGAGCAGTTCTTC
CASLGLAGGNEQFF
>TRBJ2-7|-|TRBV7-3|TRBD2
TGTGCCAGCAGCTTATTCGGGGGGAGGGGCGTCGAGCAGTACTTC
CASSLFGGRGVEQYF
>TRBJ1-5|few|TRBV6-1|TRBD1
TGTGCCAGCAGTGAACACGCAGGGGGCAACAATCAGCCCCAGCATTTT
CASSEHAGGNNQPQHF
>TRBJ2-3|-|TRBV6-1|TRBD2
TGTGCCAGCAGAAGGACTAGCGGGACCGGGGATACGCAGTATTTT
CASRRTSGTGDTQYF
>TRBJ2-7|-|TRBV11-3|TRBD2
TGTGCCAGCAGCTTTAGCGGGAGCACCTACGAGCAGTACTTC
CASSFSGSTYEQYF
>TRBJ1-3|-|TRBV6-5|TRBD1
TGTGCCAGCAGCCCTGGACAGGGATACGGAAACACCATATATTTT
CASSPGQGYGNTIYF
>TRBJ1-1|once|TRBV11-2|-
TGTGCCAGCAGCTTTCAGGGTATGGACACTGAAGCTTTCTTT
CASSFQGMDTEAFF
>TRBJ1-4|-|TRBV7-9|TRBD1
TGTGCCAGCAGCCCCGGACAGGGGGGTGAAAAACTGTTTTTT
CASSPGQGGEKLFF
>TRBJ1-5|-|TRBV2|TRBD1
TGTGCCAGCAGTGAAACAGGGGGTAGCAATCAGCCCCAGCATTTT
CASSETGGSNQPQHF
>TRBJ1-4|-|TRBV6-5|TRBD1
TGTGCCAGCAGTGGACAGGGGACTAATGAAAAACTGTTTTTT
CASSGQGTNEKLFF
>TRBJ2-2|-|TRBV27|TRBD1
TGTGCCAGCAGTTTATCGAGAGGGGGCGATGAGCTGTTTTTT
CASSLSRGGDELFF
>TRBJ2-7|-|TRBV6-1|TRBD2
TGTGCCAGCAGTGATTCGACTAGCGGGGGCTTGGAGCAGTACTTC
CASSDSTSGGLEQYF
>TRBJ2-5|-|TRBV6-1|-
TGTGCCAGCAGTGAGGCAGGCCCCGTGGAGACCCAGTACTTC
CASSEAGPVETQYF
>TRBJ2-5|-|TRBV21-1|-
TGTGCCAGCAGCAAAGGAGAAACACTTGAGGGGACCCAGTACTTC
CASSKGETLEGTQYF
>TRBJ2-1|-|TRBV13|-
TGTGCCAGCAGCCTCCTCGGGGAGTGGGCCAATACCAATGAGCAGTTCTTC
CASSLLGEWANTNEQFF
>TRBJ2-7|-|TRBV6-6|TRBD1
TGTGCCAGCAGTTATAGGACAGGAGACTCCTACGAGCAGTACTTC
CASSYRTGDSYEQYF
>TRBJ1-1|-|TRBV19|TRBD1
TGTGCCAGTAGTCTCGGGACAGCTAGTGAAGCTTTCTTT
CASSLGTASEAFF
>TRBJ2-5|-|TRBV11-2|TRBD2
TGTGCCAGCAGCCCCATGGCGGGAGAGGGGACCCAGTACTTC
CASSPMAGEGTQYF
>TRBJ1-5|-|TRBV28|-
TGTGCCAGCGCCGGTCTCGATAGGCGGGGCCGGTTTCAGCCCCAGCATTTT
CASAGLDRRGRFQPQHF
>TRBJ2-7|-|TRBV11-1|-
TGTGCCAGCAGCTCCTATCCGGGACAAAACTCCTACGAGCAGTACTTC
CASSSYPGQNSYEQYF
>TRBJ2-1|once|TRBV5-1|TRBD2
TGCGCCAGCAGCTTGCGGACTAGCCTATACAATGAGCAGTTCTTC
CASSLRTSLYNEQFF
>TRBJ1-1|-|TRBV7-8|-
TGTGCCAGCACCCCCACGGGGGTGTTCACTGAAGCTTTCTTT
CASTPTGVFTEAFF
>TRBJ1-2|-|TRBV6-5|TRBD1
TGTGCCAGCAGTTACCGGCGACAGGGCTATGGCTACACCTTC
CASSYRRQGYGYTF
>TRBJ2-3|-|TRBV7-6|TRBD1
TGTGCCAGCAGCTTGAGGGGACAGGGGGCAACAGATACGCAGTATTTT
CASSLRGQGATDTQYF
>TRBJ2-1|-|TRBV6-1|-
TGTGCCAGCAGTGAAGAACTAGGTTATGAGCAGTTCTTC
CASSEELGYEQFF
>TRBJ2-1|once|TRBV18|TRBD2
TGTGCCAGCTCACCTAGACTAGCGGAGGACAATGAGCAGTTCTTC
CASSPRLAEDNEQFF
>TRBJ2-7|few|TRBV4-1|TRBD1
TGCGCCAGCAGCCAAGAAACAGGGGGGAACGAGCAGTACTTC
CASSQETGGNEQYF
>TRBJ2-7|-|TRBV6-5|TRBD1
TGTGCCAGCAGTTACTTTGACCAAGGGACAGGAGAGGAGCAGTACTTC
CASSYFDQGTGEEQYF